A selection of T cell receptor beta chains follows, all from one sample in a study of blood T cell repertoires in COVID-19. TCRdb's table, derived via immunoSEQ multiplex PCR, lists solely in-frame clones and lacks some. This table has hundreds of thousands of clones, around 89% appearing once. The material sequenced was PBMCs or T cells enriched from blood (not recorded which). The receptor set was obtained from a woman in her 30s who had recovered from COVID-19. CDR3s include the opening cysteine and the closing phenylalanine or tryptophan. The D gene is left open where the match is weak. Not all rows give a size; the values are once, few, many and, for expanded clones, a class.

v_gene	j_gene	d_gene	abundance	CDR3aa	CDR3nt
TRBV11-2	TRBJ2-2	NA	NA	CASSPGTGELFF	TGTGCCAGCAGCCCCGGTACCGGGGAGCTGTTTTTT
TRBV11-2	TRBJ1-2	NA	few	CASSLVQGHVTNYGYTF	TGTGCCAGCAGCTTAGTACAGGGACACGTTACTAACTATGGCTACACCTTC
TRBV7-3	TRBJ2-3	TRBD2	NA	CASSSGAGGYTDTQYF	TGTGCCAGCAGCTCCGGAGCGGGAGGCTACACAGATACGCAGTATTTT
TRBV29-1	TRBJ1-2	NA	NA	CSVEAGNYGYTF	TGCAGCGTTGAAGCAGGGAACTATGGCTACACCTTC
TRBV3-1/TRBV3-2	TRBJ1-5	TRBD1	once	CASTQGTGPNQPQHF	TGTGCCAGCACCCAAGGGACAGGCCCCAATCAGCCCCAGCATTTT
TRBV7-3	TRBJ2-1	TRBD2	NA	CASSHWGLAVERWGENEQFF	TGTGCCAGCAGCCACTGGGGACTAGCGGTCGAGCGGTGGGGAGAGAATGAGCAGTTCTTC
TRBV24-1	TRBJ2-5	TRBD2	NA	CATSGALAGQETQYF	TGTGCCACCAGTGGAGCACTAGCGGGGCAAGAGACCCAGTACTTC
TRBV28	TRBJ1-2	NA	NA	CASSLLQLGGYTF	TGTGCCAGCAGTTTATTACAGTTGGGTGGCTACACCTTC
TRBV18	TRBJ1-1	NA	NA	CASSPREMNTEAFF	TGTGCCAGCTCACCGAGAGAAATGAACACTGAAGCTTTCTTT
TRBV5-4	TRBJ2-7	NA	few	CASSPSWVQDPYF	TGTGCCAGCAGCCCCAGCTGGGTACAGGATCCGTACTTC
TRBV3-1/TRBV3-2	TRBJ1-5	NA	few	CASSQGQYQPQHF	TGTGCCAGCAGCCAAGGACAGTATCAGCCCCAGCATTTT
TRBV6-5	TRBJ2-7	NA	NA	CASKVPGASEQYF	TGTGCCAGCAAAGTACCAGGGGCCTCCGAGCAGTACTTC
TRBV9	TRBJ1-2	NA	NA	CASSPRTANGYTF	TGTGCCAGCTCCCCCCGGACAGCAAATGGCTACACCTTC
TRBV6-6	TRBJ2-1	TRBD1	NA	CASNPGQGGNEQFF	TGTGCCAGCAATCCGGGACAGGGTGGCAATGAGCAGTTCTTC
TRBV28	TRBJ2-1	NA	NA	CASSPPGVNEQFF	TGTGCCAGCAGTCCTCCAGGGGTCAATGAGCAGTTCTTC
TRBV7-2	TRBJ2-7	TRBD1	NA	CASSFDRGRFNEQYF	TGTGCCAGCAGCTTTGACAGGGGGCGATTTAACGAGCAGTACTTC
TRBV5-8	TRBJ1-5	TRBD1	NA	CASSLEGRGYSNQPQHF	TGTGCCAGCAGCTTGGAGGGCAGGGGGTATAGCAATCAGCCCCAGCATTTT
TRBV6-1	TRBJ1-4	TRBD1	NA	CASREAGTGREKLFF	TGTGCCAGCAGAGAAGCCGGGACAGGGAGAGAAAAACTGTTTTTT
TRBV28	TRBJ2-1	NA	NA	CASSGWGRTYNEQFF	TGTGCCAGCAGTGGTTGGGGGCGGACCTACAATGAGCAGTTCTTC
TRBV18	TRBJ1-3	TRBD1	NA	CASSQGQSGNTIYF	TGTGCCAGCTCTCAGGGACAGTCTGGAAACACCATATATTTT
TRBV19	TRBJ2-1	TRBD1	NA	CASDRGYEQFF	TGTGCCAGCGACAGGGGATATGAGCAGTTCTTC
TRBV7-2	TRBJ1-1	NA	NA	CASRIDAGVDTEAFF	TGTGCCAGCAGGATAGACGCAGGGGTCGACACTGAAGCTTTCTTT
TRBV3-1/TRBV3-2	TRBJ2-5	TRBD2	NA	CASSPGLAGKETQYF	TGTGCCAGCAGCCCGGGACTAGCGGGAAAAGAGACCCAGTACTTC
TRBV27	TRBJ1-1	NA	NA	CASSFSRGGTEAFF	TGTGCCAGCAGTTTCAGCAGGGGTGGCACTGAAGCTTTCTTT
TRBV30	TRBJ1-1	NA	NA	CAWNRENPNTEAFF	TGTGCCTGGAACAGGGAGAACCCGAACACTGAAGCTTTCTTT
TRBV19	TRBJ1-6	TRBD1	NA	CASSISQGVDSPLHF	TGTGCCAGTAGTATTTCACAGGGGGTGGATTCACCCCTCCACTTT
TRBV5-1	TRBJ2-7	NA	NA	CASSLSSRGYEQYF	TGCGCCAGCAGCCTCTCTTCTAGAGGCTACGAGCAGTACTTC
TRBV6-1	TRBJ1-5	TRBD1	once	CASSEGTGPQHF	TGTGCCAGCAGTGAAGGGACAGGCCCCCAGCATTTT
TRBV7-2	TRBJ2-1	NA	NA	CASSLDPASDKGSYNEQFF	TGTGCCAGCAGCTTAGATCCTGCTAGCGACAAAGGCTCCTACAATGAGCAGTTCTTC
TRBV19	TRBJ2-1	NA	NA	CASSIDDGMRYNEQFF	TGTGCCAGTAGTATAGATGACGGGATGAGATACAATGAGCAGTTCTTC
TRBV19	TRBJ2-7	TRBD2	once	CASSMGRTSVSYEQYF	TGTGCCAGTAGTATGGGGCGGACTAGCGTCTCCTACGAGCAGTACTTC
TRBV5-6	TRBJ1-5	NA	NA	CASSLTGWGNQPQHF	TGTGCCAGCAGCTTGACGGGATGGGGCAATCAGCCCCAGCATTTT
TRBV28	TRBJ1-1	NA	NA	CASSFGRKTDEAFF	TGTGCCAGCAGTTTTGGTCGCAAGACAGACGAAGCTTTCTTT
TRBV6-5	TRBJ1-4	NA	NA	CASRAWGGTNEKLFF	TGTGCCAGCAGAGCGTGGGGGGGCACTAATGAAAAACTGTTTTTT
TRBV19	TRBJ1-2	TRBD1	NA	CASRSGQEGGYTF	TGTGCCAGTAGATCCGGACAGGAGGGCGGCTACACCTTC
TRBV7-6	TRBJ1-2	NA	NA	CASSSGMTGHGYTF	TGTGCCAGCAGCTCAGGAATGACAGGTCATGGCTACACCTTC
TRBV6-5	TRBJ1-2	NA	NA	CASTQLAGRYGYTF	TGTGCCAGCACCCAACTGGCAGGGCGCTATGGCTACACCTTC
TRBV5-4	TRBJ1-2	NA	NA	CASSFRGANYGYTF	TGTGCCAGCAGCTTCCGGGGAGCTAACTATGGCTACACCTTC
TRBV2	TRBJ2-2	NA	NA	CASKIRVTTGELFF	TGTGCCAGCAAGATCAGGGTAACCACCGGGGAGCTGTTTTTT
TRBV5-4	TRBJ1-2	NA	NA	CASSSGSTNYGYTF	TGTGCCAGCAGCTCGGGAAGTACTAACTATGGCTACACCTTC
TRBV4-3	TRBJ2-1	TRBD2	few	CASSQETSAYNEQFF	TGCGCCAGCAGCCAAGAAACTAGCGCCTACAATGAGCAGTTCTTC
TRBV28	TRBJ1-2	TRBD1	once	CASTSSGGIYGYTF	TGTGCCAGCACCTCCTCAGGGGGAATCTATGGCTACACCTTC
TRBV11-3	TRBJ2-6	NA	NA	CASSPGYNSGANVLTF	TGTGCCAGCAGCCCAGGGTACAACTCTGGGGCCAACGTCCTGACTTTC
TRBV21-1	TRBJ2-7	NA	once	CATPGCYEQYF	TGTGCCACCCCGGGGTGTTACGAGCAGTACTTC
TRBV5-1	TRBJ2-2	NA	NA	CASRRTENTGELFF	TGCGCCAGCAGACGGACAGAGAACACCGGGGAGCTGTTTTTT
TRBV2	TRBJ1-6	NA	NA	CASSEINSPLHF	TGTGCCAGCAGTGAAATAAATTCACCCCTCCACTTT
TRBV18	TRBJ2-1	TRBD2	few	CASSPGTNYNEQFF	TGTGCCAGCTCACCAGGGACTAATTACAATGAGCAGTTCTTC
TRBV5-4	TRBJ2-7	NA	NA	CASSLDRVYEQYF	TGTGCCAGCAGCTTGGACAGGGTTTACGAGCAGTACTTC
TRBV7-9	TRBJ1-5	TRBD1	NA	CASSSYLTGGEQPQHF	TGTGCCAGCAGCTCCTACCTGACAGGGGGTGAGCAGCCCCAGCATTTT
TRBV7-8	TRBJ1-2	NA	once	CASSLRGSYGYTF	TGTGCCAGCAGCCTGAGAGGGAGCTATGGCTACACCTTC
TRBV30	TRBJ1-2	NA	once	CAWSQGANYGYTF	TGTGCCTGGAGTCAGGGCGCTAACTATGGCTACACCTTC
TRBV29-1	TRBJ2-7	NA	NA	CSVRVGRYEQYF	TGCAGCGTTCGTGTGGGCAGGTACGAGCAGTACTTC
TRBV28	TRBJ2-1	NA	NA	CASSSAGPRDEQFF	TGTGCCAGCAGCTCGGCGGGACCCCGGGATGAGCAGTTCTTC
TRBV9	TRBJ2-3	TRBD2	NA	CASSVSGSSDTQYF	TGTGCCAGCAGCGTTAGCGGGAGTTCAGATACGCAGTATTTT
TRBV28	TRBJ1-5	TRBD1	NA	CASRRDRGYGNQPQHF	TGTGCCAGCAGGCGGGACAGGGGGTACGGCAATCAGCCCCAGCATTTT
TRBV30	TRBJ2-1	TRBD2	NA	CAWGTGGNEQFF	TGTGCCTGGGGGACCGGGGGGAATGAGCAGTTCTTC
TRBV5-1	TRBJ1-5	NA	NA	CASSLRGGNQPQHF	TGCGCCAGCAGCTTACGGGGGGGAAATCAGCCCCAGCATTTT
TRBV6-5	TRBJ2-7	TRBD1	NA	CASSLTTGGNYEQYF	TGTGCCAGCAGCCTAACGACAGGGGGAAACTACGAGCAGTACTTC
TRBV28	TRBJ1-2	NA	NA	CATPNPGTNYGYTF	TGTGCCACCCCGAACCCAGGGACTAACTATGGCTACACCTTC
TRBV20-1	TRBJ2-2	NA	NA	CSAANSGELFF	TGCAGTGCTGCAAATAGCGGGGAGCTGTTTTTT